These T cell receptor beta chains were read from a single sample in a study of cytomegalovirus exposure and HLA in healthy donors. Assay: immunoSEQ multiplex PCR; the TCRdb copy retains only in-frame clones and omits some. The profile covers about 160,000 clones, with roughly 82% appearing a single time and approximately 11% taken by the ten largest. The specimen sequenced was PBMCs. The receptors stem from a man aged 45-65 years in good health and CMV-seropositive. The conserved cysteine and the conserved F or W are not part of the CDR3 here. The D gene is left open where the match is weak.

D,J,V,CDR3
NA,TRBJ1-5,TRBV6-5,ASSQRTVSNQPQH
NA,TRBJ2-7,TRBV7-2,ASRSGRVHEQY
TRBD2,TRBJ2-2,TRBV5-4,ASSPGLANTGELF
TRBD2,TRBJ2-5,TRBV28,ASSLTTGGETQY
NA,TRBJ1-2,TRBV7-9,ASTATRGSDYGYT
NA,TRBJ1-1,TRBV19,ASSTGWNTEAF
NA,TRBJ1-5,TRBV6-5,ASRTNRGQPQH
NA,TRBJ2-1,TRBV6-5,ASSTQGGPYNEQF
NA,TRBJ2-7,TRBV7-9,ASSLVGQKWE
NA,TRBJ2-4,TRBV30,AWTGTAKNIQY